Following are 10 T cell receptor beta chains from one sample sequenced in a study of blood T cell repertoires in COVID-19. Assay: immunoSEQ multiplex PCR; the TCRdb copy retains only in-frame clones and omits some. The sample includes almost 300,000 clones, 85% to 90% of them seen just once. The specimen was peripheral blood. The receptor set was obtained from a man aged 70 or older with acute or convalescent COVID-19.

This clone was counted once. The chain has TRBV28 and TRBJ2-1; 10 bases line up with TRBD2. Germline CDR1 is MDHEN and CDR2 is SYDVKM. With V trimmed by 0 bases and J by 2 bases, 7 bases remained unmatched. The CDR3 is 18 amino acids. Written as DNA, the CDR3 is TGTGCCAGCAGTTTATGGGCTAGCGGGAGAGGGGCCTACAATGAGCAGTTCTTC. It translates to CASSLWASGRGAYNEQFF.

This clone occurred once. This chain uses TRBV5-4 with TRBJ2-2; D unclear. CDR1 and CDR2 from the germline V gene are SGHNT and YYREEE (reference sequence). Trimming cost V 3 bases and J 8 bases, with 8 bases left between them. The CDR3 runs to 12 residues. The CDR3 DNA sequence: TGTGCCAGCAGCTCCCCTATGGGGGAGCTGTTTTTT. Translating gives CASSSPMGELFF.

V and J are TRBV18 and TRBJ2-1, with 7 bases lining up with TRBD2. After removal of 4 bases from V and 9 bases from J, the junction contained 6 bases not matched to a gene. The germline CDR1 and CDR2 sequences are KGHSH and LQKENI. CDR3 size: 13 residues. The CDR3 DNA follows: TGTGCCAGCTCACAAAGCGGGGAGGGTGAGCAGTTCTTC. Encoded protein: CASSQSGEGEQFF.

The V gene is TRBV5-5, the J gene TRBJ1-2; D might be TRBD1 (6 bases). The CDR3 runs to 15 residues. Trimming removed 6 bases from V and 1 base from J, with 16 bases in between. From germline, CDR1 is SGHKS and CDR2 YYEKEE (reference sequence). The CDR3 here is CASKTQGSLNYGYTF. The CDR3 bases are TGTGCCAGCAAGACCCAGGGGTCACTTAACTATGGCTACACCTTC.

The chain couples TRBV5-4 to TRBJ1-1; the D gene is possibly TRBD1 (6 bases). CDR3 size: 13 residues. V dropped 2 bases and J dropped 7 bases, with 12 bases sitting between them. Per germline, CDR1 SGHNT and CDR2 YYREEE (reference sequence). In DNA, the CDR3 is TGTGCCAGCAGCTTAGGACAGTCTAATGAAGCTTTCTTT. It yields the protein CASSLGQSNEAFF.

This clone is a singleton in its sample. The V gene is TRBV5-4, the J gene TRBJ1-1; D remains ambiguous. This CDR3 has 15 residues. V dropped 0 bases and J dropped 0 bases, with 9 bases sitting between them. Germline-derived CDR1 and CDR2 are SGHNT and YYREEE (reference sequence). Written as DNA, the CDR3 is TGTGCCAGCAGCTTGGCCTTCACAGTGAACACTGAAGCTTTCTTT. It specifies CASSLAFTVNTEAFF.

The V and J genes are TRBV10-3 and TRBJ1-2; D unclear. V was cut by 6 bases and J by 8 bases, with 13 bases left in between. The CDR3 has 12 residues. In germline, CDR1 is ENHRY, CDR2 SYGVKD. CDR3 residues: CAIRDLRSGYTF. The CDR3 coding sequence is TGTGCCATCAGGGACTTACGGAGCGGCTACACCTTC.

This chain connects TRBV6-6 to TRBJ2-5, with D perhaps TRBD1 (6 bases). V lost 1 base, J lost 2 bases, and 11 bases lay in between. The CDR3 runs 15 residues. Germline CDR1 MNHNY, CDR2 SVGAGI (reference sequence). In DNA, the CDR3 is TGTGCCAGCAGTTACTACCGGACAGTACAAGAGACCCAGTACTTC. It encodes CASSYYRTVQETQYF.

The chain carries TRBV7-9 and TRBJ1-1; no firm D call. Per germline, CDR1 SEHNR and CDR2 FQNEAQ (reference sequence). The CDR3 sequence is 14 residues long. Trimming stripped 2 bases from V and 0 bases from J, with 7 bases between. CDR3 protein: CASSLNQVNTEAFF. The CDR3 bases are TGTGCCAGCAGCTTAAACCAGGTGAACACTGAAGCTTTCTTT.

Concerning this clone itself: A read error may produce the germline difference seen at one junction end. The rearrangement links TRBV4-2 to TRBJ1-2, with D hard to call. The CDR3 consists of 14 residues. From germline, CDR1 is LGHNA and CDR2 YNFKEQ. This CDR3 reads CASSQAPGRDGYTF. The CDR3 region has the DNA TGTGCCAGTAGCCAAGCCCCCGGGAGGGATGGCTACACCTTC.